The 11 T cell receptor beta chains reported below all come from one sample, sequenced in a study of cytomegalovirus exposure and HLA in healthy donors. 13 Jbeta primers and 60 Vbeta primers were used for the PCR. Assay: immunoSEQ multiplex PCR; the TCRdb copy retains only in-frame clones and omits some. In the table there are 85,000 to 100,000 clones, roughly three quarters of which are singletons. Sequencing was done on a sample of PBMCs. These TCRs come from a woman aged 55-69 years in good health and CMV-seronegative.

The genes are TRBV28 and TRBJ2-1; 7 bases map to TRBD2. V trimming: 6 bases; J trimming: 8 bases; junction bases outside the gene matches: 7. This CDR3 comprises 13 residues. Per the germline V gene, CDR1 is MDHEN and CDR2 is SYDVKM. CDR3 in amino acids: CASSWGLRDEQFF. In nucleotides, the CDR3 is TGTGCCAGCAGCTGGGGACTAAGGGATGAGCAGTTCTTC. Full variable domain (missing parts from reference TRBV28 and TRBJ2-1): DVKVTQSSRYLVKRTGEKVFLECVQDMDHENMFWYRQDPGLGLRLIYFSYDVKMKEKGDIPEGYSVSREKKERFSLILESASTNQTSMYLCASSWGLRDEQFFGPGTRLTVL.

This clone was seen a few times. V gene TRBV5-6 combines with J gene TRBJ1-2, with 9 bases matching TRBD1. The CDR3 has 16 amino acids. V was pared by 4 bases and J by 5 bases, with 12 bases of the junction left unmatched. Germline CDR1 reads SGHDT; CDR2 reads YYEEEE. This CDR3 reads CASSVPAGTGYYGYTF. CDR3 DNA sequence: TGTGCCAGCAGCGTACCCGCCGGGACAGGGTATTATGGCTACACCTTC. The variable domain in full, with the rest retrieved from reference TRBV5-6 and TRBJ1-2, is DAGVTQSPTHLIKTRGQQVTLRCSPKSGHDTVSWYQQALGQGPQFIFQYYEEEERQRGNFPDRFSGHQFPNYSSELNVNALLLGDSALYLCASSVPAGTGYYGYTFGSGTRLTVV.

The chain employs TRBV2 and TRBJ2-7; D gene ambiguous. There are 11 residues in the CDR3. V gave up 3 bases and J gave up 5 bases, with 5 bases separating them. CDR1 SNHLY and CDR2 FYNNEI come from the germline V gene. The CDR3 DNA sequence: TGTGCCAGCAGTGACGCTAACGAGCAGTACTTC. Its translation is CASSDANEQYF.

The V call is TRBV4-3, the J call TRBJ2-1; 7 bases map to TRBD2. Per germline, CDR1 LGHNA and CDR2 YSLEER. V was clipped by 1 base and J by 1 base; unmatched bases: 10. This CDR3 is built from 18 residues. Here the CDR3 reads CASSQVSGRAGSYNEQFF. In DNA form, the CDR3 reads TGCGCCAGCAGCCAAGTGAGTGGGAGGGCCGGTTCCTACAATGAGCAGTTCTTC.

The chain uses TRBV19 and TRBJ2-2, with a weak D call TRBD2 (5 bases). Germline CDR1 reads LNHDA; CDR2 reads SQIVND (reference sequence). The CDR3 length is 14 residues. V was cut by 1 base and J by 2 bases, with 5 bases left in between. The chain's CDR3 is CASSIGTNTGELFF. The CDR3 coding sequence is TGTGCCAGTAGTATAGGGACTAACACCGGGGAGCTGTTTTTT.

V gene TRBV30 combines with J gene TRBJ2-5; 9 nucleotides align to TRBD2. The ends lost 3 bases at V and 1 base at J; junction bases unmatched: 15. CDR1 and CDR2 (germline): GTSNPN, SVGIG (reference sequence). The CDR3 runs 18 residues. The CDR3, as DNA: TGTGCCTGGAGGGGTTCCTTAGCGGGGGCGGCTTTCCAAGAGACCCAGTACTTC. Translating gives CAWRGSLAGAAFQETQYF.

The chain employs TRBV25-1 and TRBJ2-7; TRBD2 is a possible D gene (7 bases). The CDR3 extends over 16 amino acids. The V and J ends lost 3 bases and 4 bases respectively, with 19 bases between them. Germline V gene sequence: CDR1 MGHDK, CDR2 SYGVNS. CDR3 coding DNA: TGTGCCAGCAGTGATTTGGGGGGGGGCCGAGGGTACGAGCAGTACTTC. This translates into CASSDLGGGRGYEQYF.

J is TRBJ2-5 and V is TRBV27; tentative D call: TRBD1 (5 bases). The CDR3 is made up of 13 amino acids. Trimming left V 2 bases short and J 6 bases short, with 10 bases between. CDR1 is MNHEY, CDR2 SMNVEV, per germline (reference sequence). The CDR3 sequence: CASSLGALKTQYF. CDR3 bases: TGTGCCAGCAGTTTAGGGGCTCTGAAGACCCAGTACTTC.

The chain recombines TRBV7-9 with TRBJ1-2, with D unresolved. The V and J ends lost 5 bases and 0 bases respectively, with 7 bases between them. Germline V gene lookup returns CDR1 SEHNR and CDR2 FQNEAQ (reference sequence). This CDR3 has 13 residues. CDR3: CASSRTTNYGYTF. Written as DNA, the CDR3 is TGTGCCAGCAGCCGCACAACTAACTATGGCTACACCTTC.

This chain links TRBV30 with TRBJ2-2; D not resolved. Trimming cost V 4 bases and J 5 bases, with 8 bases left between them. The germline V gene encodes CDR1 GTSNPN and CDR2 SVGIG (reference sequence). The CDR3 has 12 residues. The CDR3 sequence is CAWNPRTGELFF. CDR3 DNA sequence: TGTGCCTGGAATCCGCGGACCGGGGAGCTGTTTTTT.

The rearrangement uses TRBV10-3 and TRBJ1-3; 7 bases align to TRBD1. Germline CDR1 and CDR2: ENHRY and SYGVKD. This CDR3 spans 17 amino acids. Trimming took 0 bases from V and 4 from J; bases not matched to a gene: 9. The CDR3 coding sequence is TGTGCCATCAGTGAGTCGTATAGGGGGCTAGGAGGAAACACCATATATTTT. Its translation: CAISESYRGLGGNTIYF.